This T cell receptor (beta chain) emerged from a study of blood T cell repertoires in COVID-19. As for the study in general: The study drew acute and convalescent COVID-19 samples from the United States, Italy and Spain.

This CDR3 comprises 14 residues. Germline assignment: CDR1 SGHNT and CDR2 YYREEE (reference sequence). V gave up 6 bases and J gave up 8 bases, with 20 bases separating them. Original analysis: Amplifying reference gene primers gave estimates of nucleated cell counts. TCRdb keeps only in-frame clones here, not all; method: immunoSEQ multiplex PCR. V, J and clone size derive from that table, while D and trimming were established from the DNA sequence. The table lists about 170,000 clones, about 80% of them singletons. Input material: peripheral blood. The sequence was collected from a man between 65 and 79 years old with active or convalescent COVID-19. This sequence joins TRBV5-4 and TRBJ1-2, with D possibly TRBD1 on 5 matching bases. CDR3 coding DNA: TGTGCCAGCATCCTCCGGGGGGGGGAAAAAGGCTACACCTTC. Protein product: CASILRGGEKGYTF.